The 10 T cell receptor beta chains reported below all come from one sample, sequenced in a study of molecular identifiers for immune sequencing clone quantification. TCRdb passed the PCR reads through MiXCR, listing each CDR3 protein once. Among 62,000 or so distinct CDR3 sequences listed, 15% to 20% were seen once. The sequenced sample consisted of naive CD8+ T cells from blood, with Jurkat cell RNA spiked in. Subset of the sample: FACS-sorted CD8+CD4-CCR7+CD45RA+ naive T cells. These receptors came from a human donor in good health. Some libraries in this study had Jurkat cell RNA spiked in.

The chain joins TRBV9 to TRBJ2-7; 9 nucleotides line up with TRBD1. The CDR3 consists of 15 residues. With V trimmed by 4 bases and J by 5 bases, 10 bases remained unmatched. Germline CDR1 is SGDLS and CDR2 is YYNGEE. The CDR3 here is CASSPTAGQGNEQYF. CDR3 in DNA: TGTGCCAGCAGCCCAACCGCGGGACAGGGTAACGAGCAGTACTTC.

This clonotype was seen many times. This chain links TRBV5-4 with TRBJ1-2; no definite D call. The CDR3 contains 13 residues. Germline V gene data show CDR1 as SGHNT and CDR2 as YYREEE (reference sequence). V was clipped by 1 base and J by 2 bases, with 6 bases between them. CDR3 bases: TGTGCCAGCAGCTTGTTTCCCAACTATGGCTACACCTTC. Amino acids: CASSLFPNYGYTF.

The chain recombines TRBV15 with TRBJ2-7, with TRBD2 matching 7 bases. The CDR3 spans 14 residues. V dropped 0 bases and J dropped 1; count of bases not matched to a gene: 0. The germline V gene encodes CDR1 LNHNV and CDR2 YYDKDF (reference sequence). The chain's CDR3 is CATSREGGSYEQYF. Written as DNA, the CDR3 is TGTGCCACCAGCAGAGAGGGGGGGTCCTACGAGCAGTACTTC. The whole variable domain, filled in from reference TRBV15 and TRBJ2-7, reads DAMVIQNPRYQVTQFGKPVTLSCSQTLNHNVMYWYQQKSSQAPKLLFHYYDKDFNNEADTPDNFQSRRPNTSFCFLDIRSPGLGDTAMYLCATSREGGSYEQYFGPGTRLTVT.

Many counts were recorded for this clonotype. This chain joins TRBV7-9 and TRBJ2-1; 12 bases fit TRBD2. Unmatched junction bases numbered 5, after V lost 4 bases and J lost 1 base. CDR1 and CDR2 (germline): SEHNR, FQNEAQ (reference sequence). CDR3 length: 17 amino acids. The CDR3 DNA reads as TGTGCCAGCAGCTCATTGACTAGCGGGAGTTCCTACAATGAGCAGTTCTTC. Encoded protein: CASSSLTSGSSYNEQFF.

This clonotype was observed a handful of times. A much larger clone differs from this one at a single base, so this may be a read error. This chain uses TRBV4-1 with TRBJ2-2; D tentatively reads TRBD1 or TRBD2 (5 bases each). The germline gives CDR1 MGHRA, CDR2 YSYEKL. The CDR3 sequence is 15 residues long. Here the CDR3 DNA reads TGCGCCAGCAGCCAAGAGGCCCCGACAGCCGGGGAGCTGGTTTTT. It specifies CASSQEAPTAGELVF.

This clonotype was seen at least ten times. This chain joins TRBV6-5 and TRBJ1-4; D not resolved. Trimming removed 6 bases at V and 0 bases at J, with 14 bases between. CDR3 length: 16 amino acids. Germline values: CDR1 MNHEY, CDR2 SVGAGI. In nucleotides, the CDR3 is TGTGCCAGCAGAGACCATAGAGAGGCAACTAATGAAAAACTGTTTTTT. This translates into CASRDHREATNEKLFF.

CDR3 nucleotide sequence: TGTGCCAGCAGCACCGTGGGTGGTATCCACTACAATGAGCAGTTCTTC. This translates into CASSTVGGIHYNEQFF. The chain couples TRBV7-2 to TRBJ2-1; no reliable D call. Germline V gene data show CDR1 as SGHTA and CDR2 as FQGNSA. The CDR3 has 16 amino acids. The V end lost 5 bases, the J end lost 3 bases, and 17 bases lay between the germline ends. The variable domain in full, completed from reference TRBV7-2 and TRBJ2-1, reads GAGVSQSPSNKVTEKGKDVELRCDPISGHTALYWYRQSLGQGLEFLIYFQGNSAPDKSGLPSDRFSAERTGGSVSTLTIQRTQQEDSAVYLCASSTVGGIHYNEQFFGPGTRLTVL.

This clonotype was counted a few times. Possible read error: a much larger clone is one base away. The rearrangement links TRBV29-1 to TRBJ1-1; D is ambiguous. Looked up from germline, CDR1 is SQVTM and CDR2 is ANQGSEA. CDR3 size: 12 residues. CDR3 nucleotides: TGCAGCGTTTGGGCGCTGAGCACTGGAGCTTTCTTT. Its protein is CSVWALSTGAFF.

In its sample, this clonotype was seen a few times. The chain is built from TRBV12-3 or TRBV12-4 and TRBJ2-1; 11 positions match TRBD2. The CDR3 spans 16 residues. Trimming removed 6 bases from V and 8 bases from J; junction bases left unmatched: 12. CDR3 nucleotides: TGTGCCAGCAGACAGACTAGCGGGAACAACCGGTATGAGCAGTTCTTC. Encoded protein: CASRQTSGNNRYEQFF.

This clonotype was observed a handful of times. Possible read error: a much larger clone is one base away. This chain joins TRBV3-1 and TRBJ2-3; 8 positions agree with TRBD2. V was pared by 1 base and J by 4 bases, with 7 bases of the junction left unmatched. The germline V gene encodes CDR1 LGHDT and CDR2 YNNKEL (reference sequence). This CDR3 has 16 residues. CDR3 coding DNA: TGTGCCAGCAGCCAAGTGCTCCGGGAGGGTCCAGATACGCAGTATTTT. Translating gives CASSQVLREGPDTQYF.